Listed below are T cell receptor beta chains from one sample, sequenced in a study of cytomegalovirus exposure and HLA in healthy donors. Profiling relied on immunoSEQ multiplex PCR, and the TCRdb table lists in-frame clones only, not all of them. The table records about 160,000 clones, around 96% of them present only once. Sequenced: PBMCs. The receptors stem from a woman between 18 and 29 years old in good health and CMV-seronegative. Each CDR3 is given with its conserved first and last residue. The order of the fields is clone size, V gene, J gene, CDR3 protein. The size entry is marked missing in some rows and otherwise reads once, few, many or a size class.

abundance: .; v_gene: TRBV7-3; j_gene: TRBJ1-5; CDR3aa: CASSLAEDQPQHF
abundance: .; v_gene: TRBV5-1; j_gene: TRBJ2-3; CDR3aa: CASGQGHTDTQYF
abundance: .; v_gene: TRBV5-1; j_gene: TRBJ1-4; CDR3aa: CASSTRGLAGDNEKLFF
abundance: .; v_gene: TRBV6-5; j_gene: TRBJ1-1; CDR3aa: CATGTGGEAFF
abundance: .; v_gene: TRBV2; j_gene: TRBJ2-3; CDR3aa: CASRGQGGASDTQYF
abundance: .; v_gene: TRBV27; j_gene: TRBJ2-1; CDR3aa: CASSLSPSGGFEQFF
abundance: .; v_gene: TRBV12-5; j_gene: TRBJ2-3; CDR3aa: CASGSGGGTFTDTQYF
abundance: .; v_gene: TRBV7-2; j_gene: TRBJ2-7; CDR3aa: CASSLRRQGYEQYF
abundance: .; v_gene: TRBV19; j_gene: TRBJ1-1; CDR3aa: CASGTAGKGVAEAFF
abundance: .; v_gene: TRBV29-1; j_gene: TRBJ1-5; CDR3aa: CSVDSDQPQHF
abundance: .; v_gene: TRBV27; j_gene: TRBJ2-2; CDR3aa: CASSLSAGGELFF
abundance: .; v_gene: TRBV6-5; j_gene: TRBJ2-3; CDR3aa: CASRGLAGRDTQYF
abundance: once; v_gene: TRBV5-4; j_gene: TRBJ1-1; CDR3aa: CASSPSGKVQAEAFF
abundance: .; v_gene: TRBV27; j_gene: TRBJ2-7; CDR3aa: CASSLEAKRTYEQYF
abundance: .; v_gene: TRBV11-2; j_gene: TRBJ2-1; CDR3aa: CASSHGLADYNEQFF
abundance: .; v_gene: TRBV6-6; j_gene: TRBJ1-2; CDR3aa: CASSYSLGGVDGYTF
abundance: .; v_gene: TRBV7-2; j_gene: TRBJ2-2; CDR3aa: CASSLWDSNRPPNTGELFF
abundance: .; v_gene: TRBV6-1; j_gene: TRBJ2-7; CDR3aa: CASSGAGIYEQYF
abundance: .; v_gene: TRBV18; j_gene: TRBJ1-1; CDR3aa: CASSPREGEAFF
abundance: .; v_gene: TRBV19; j_gene: TRBJ1-2; CDR3aa: CASSSPGQGNYGYTF
abundance: .; v_gene: TRBV9; j_gene: TRBJ2-3; CDR3aa: CASSVASVPGIGTQYF
abundance: .; v_gene: TRBV11-2; j_gene: TRBJ2-6; CDR3aa: CASSLGGRLSGANVLTF
abundance: .; v_gene: TRBV6-1; j_gene: TRBJ1-1; CDR3aa: CASKMGTGGTEAFF
abundance: .; v_gene: TRBV5-1; j_gene: TRBJ2-1; CDR3aa: CASSLAFEIAGVNEQFF
abundance: .; v_gene: TRBV7-9; j_gene: TRBJ2-7; CDR3aa: CASSLSVLNYEQYF
abundance: .; v_gene: TRBV30; j_gene: TRBJ2-6; CDR3aa: CAGRRRGGSGANVLTF
abundance: few; v_gene: TRBV7-9; j_gene: TRBJ1-6; CDR3aa: CASSLAGGNSPLHF
abundance: .; v_gene: TRBV27; j_gene: TRBJ2-7; CDR3aa: CASSEGMRGTYEQYF
abundance: .; v_gene: TRBV12-2; j_gene: TRBJ2-1; CDR3aa: CASRLGTGLAGANSYNEQFF
abundance: .; v_gene: TRBV7-2; j_gene: TRBJ2-7; CDR3aa: CASSLGGLAPVREQYF
abundance: .; v_gene: TRBV6-5; j_gene: TRBJ1-6; CDR3aa: CASSYLQGFDNSPLHF
abundance: once; v_gene: TRBV6-6; j_gene: TRBJ2-2; CDR3aa: CATRPTDLNTGELFF
abundance: .; v_gene: TRBV29-1; j_gene: TRBJ1-2; CDR3aa: CSVAPGTGGRLETF
abundance: .; v_gene: TRBV28; j_gene: TRBJ1-2; CDR3aa: CASSLRQGGGYTF
abundance: few; v_gene: TRBV18; j_gene: TRBJ2-3; CDR3aa: CASSPPSDTQYF
abundance: .; v_gene: TRBV9; j_gene: TRBJ2-7; CDR3aa: CASSVASGDSYEQYF
abundance: .; v_gene: TRBV6-5; j_gene: TRBJ1-2; CDR3aa: CASSYSTGGGNYGYTF